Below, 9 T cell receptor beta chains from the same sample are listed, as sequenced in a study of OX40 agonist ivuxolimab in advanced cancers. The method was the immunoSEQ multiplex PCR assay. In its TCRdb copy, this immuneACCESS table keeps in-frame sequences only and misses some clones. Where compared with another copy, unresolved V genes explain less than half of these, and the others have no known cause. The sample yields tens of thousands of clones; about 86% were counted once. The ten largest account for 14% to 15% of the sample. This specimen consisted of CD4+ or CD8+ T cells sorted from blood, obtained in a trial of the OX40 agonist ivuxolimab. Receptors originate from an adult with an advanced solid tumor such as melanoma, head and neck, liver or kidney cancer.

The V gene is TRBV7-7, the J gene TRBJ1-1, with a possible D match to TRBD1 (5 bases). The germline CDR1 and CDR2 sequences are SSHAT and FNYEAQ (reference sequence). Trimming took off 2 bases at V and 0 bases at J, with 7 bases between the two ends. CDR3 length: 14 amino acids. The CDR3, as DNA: TGTGCCAGCAGCTTAAAGGGACTGAACACTGAAGCTTTCTTT. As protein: CASSLKGLNTEAFF.

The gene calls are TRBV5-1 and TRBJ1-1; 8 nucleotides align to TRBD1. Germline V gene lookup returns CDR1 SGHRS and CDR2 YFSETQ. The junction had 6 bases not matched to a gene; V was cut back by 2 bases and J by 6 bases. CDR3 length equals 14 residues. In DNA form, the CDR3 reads TGCGCCAGCAGCTTAGGACAGGGAATTTCTGAAGCTTTCTTT. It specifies CASSLGQGISEAFF.

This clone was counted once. The CDR3 DNA is TGTGCCAGCAGCCGCCTCCCCCCCACGGAGGAGCAGTTCTTC. It translates to CASSRLPPTEEQFF. The chain employs TRBV7-9 and TRBJ2-1, with D hard to call. This CDR3 has 14 amino acids. From germline, CDR1 is SEHNR and CDR2 FQNEAQ (reference sequence). Trimming removed 5 bases from V and 10 bases from J, with 18 bases in between.

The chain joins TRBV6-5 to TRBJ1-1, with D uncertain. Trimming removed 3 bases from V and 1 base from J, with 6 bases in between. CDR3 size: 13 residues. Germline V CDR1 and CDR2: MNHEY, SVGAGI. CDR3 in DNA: TGTGCCAGCAGTTATTTGGGGAACACTGAAGCTTTCTTT. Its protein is CASSYLGNTEAFF.

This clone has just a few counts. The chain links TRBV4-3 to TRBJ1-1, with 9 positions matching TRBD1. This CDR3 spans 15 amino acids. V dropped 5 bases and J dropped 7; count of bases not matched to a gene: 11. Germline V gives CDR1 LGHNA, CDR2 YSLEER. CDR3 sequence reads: CASSTYRGLVDEAFF. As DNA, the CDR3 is TGCGCCAGCAGCACCTACAGGGGGCTAGTGGATGAAGCTTTCTTT.

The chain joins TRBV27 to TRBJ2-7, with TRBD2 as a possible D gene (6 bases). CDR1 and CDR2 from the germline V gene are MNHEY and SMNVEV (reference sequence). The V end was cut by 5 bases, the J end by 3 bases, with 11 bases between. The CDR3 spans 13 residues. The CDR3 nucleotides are TGTGCCAGCAGTCCGACGGGAGACTACGAGCAGTACTTC. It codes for CASSPTGDYEQYF.

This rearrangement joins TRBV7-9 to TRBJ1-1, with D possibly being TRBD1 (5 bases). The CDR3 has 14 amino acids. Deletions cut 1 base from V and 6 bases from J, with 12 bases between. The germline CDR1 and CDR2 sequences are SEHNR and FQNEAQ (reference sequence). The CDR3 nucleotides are TGTGCCAGCAGCTTAGTGCAATCCAGGGCTGAAGCTTTCTTT. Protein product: CASSLVQSRAEAFF.

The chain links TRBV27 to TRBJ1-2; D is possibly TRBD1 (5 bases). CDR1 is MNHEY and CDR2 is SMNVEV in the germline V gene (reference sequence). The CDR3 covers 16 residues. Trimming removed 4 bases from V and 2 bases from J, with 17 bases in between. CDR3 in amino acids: CASSSRASKGNYGYTF. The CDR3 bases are TGTGCCAGCAGTTCCAGGGCCTCCAAGGGGAACTATGGCTACACCTTC.

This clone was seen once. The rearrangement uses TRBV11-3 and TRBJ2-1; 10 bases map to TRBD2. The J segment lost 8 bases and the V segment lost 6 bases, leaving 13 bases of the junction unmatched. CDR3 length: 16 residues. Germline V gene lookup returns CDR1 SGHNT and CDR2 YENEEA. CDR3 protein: CASSSRAGGREHEQFF. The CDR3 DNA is TGTGCCAGCAGTTCAAGAGCGGGAGGGCGGGAACATGAGCAGTTCTTC. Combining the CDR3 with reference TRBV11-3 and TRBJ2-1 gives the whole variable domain EAGVVQSPRYKIIEKKQPVAFWCNPISGHNTLYWYLQNLGQGPELLIRYENEEAVDDSQLPKDRFSAERLKGVDSTLKIQPAELGDSAVYLCASSSRAGGREHEQFFGPGTRLTVL.